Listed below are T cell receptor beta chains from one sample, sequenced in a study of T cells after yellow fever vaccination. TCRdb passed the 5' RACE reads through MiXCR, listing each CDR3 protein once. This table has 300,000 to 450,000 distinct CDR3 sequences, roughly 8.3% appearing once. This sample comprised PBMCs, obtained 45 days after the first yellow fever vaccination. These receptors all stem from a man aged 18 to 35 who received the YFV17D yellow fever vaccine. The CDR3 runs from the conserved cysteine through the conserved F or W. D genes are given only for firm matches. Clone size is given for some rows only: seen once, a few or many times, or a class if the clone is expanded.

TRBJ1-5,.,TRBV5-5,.,TGTGCCAGCAGCTTGGCTCCCGGGGGCGAGCATCAGCCCCAGCATTTT,CASSLAPGGEHQPQHF
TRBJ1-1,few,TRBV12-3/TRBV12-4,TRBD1,TGTGCCAGCAGTTTCGGGACAGACTTAAGAGCTTTCTTT,CASSFGTDLRAFF
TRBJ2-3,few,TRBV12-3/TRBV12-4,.,TGTGCCAGCAGTTTTGCCACAGATACGCAGTATTTT,CASSFATDTQYF
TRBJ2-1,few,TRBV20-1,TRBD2,TGCAGTGCAGTAGCGGGGGGTTATAATGAGCAGTTCTTC,CSAVAGGYNEQFF
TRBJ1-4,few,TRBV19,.,TGTGCCAGTAGATCCTACCGGGGTGAAAAACTGTTTTTT,CASRSYRGEKLFF
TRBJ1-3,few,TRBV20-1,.,TGCAGTGCTAGTCCCGGGACCCTCTCTGGAAACACCATATATTTT,CSASPGTLSGNTIYF
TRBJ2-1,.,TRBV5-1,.,TGCGCCAGCAGCTTGGAGGGCGTAGCTTACAATGAGCAGTTCTTC,CASSLEGVAYNEQFF
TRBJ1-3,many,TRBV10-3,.,TGTGCCATCAGTGAGGCAGGGTCTGGAAACACCATATATTTT,CAISEAGSGNTIYF
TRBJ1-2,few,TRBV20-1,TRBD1,TGCAGTGCCTGGGACAGGGGAACGAGCTACACCTTC,CSAWDRGTSYTF
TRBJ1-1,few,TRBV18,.,TGTGCCAGCTCACCCGACACCCGGGTCTTGGGGACTGAAGCTTTCTTT,CASSPDTRVLGTEAFF
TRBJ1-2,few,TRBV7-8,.,TGTGCCAGCAGCTTAGCTATCAGTCATTCTAACTATGGCTACACCTTC,CASSLAISHSNYGYTF
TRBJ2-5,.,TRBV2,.,TGTGCCAGCAGTGAAGCCTGGGGGCAAGAGACCCAGTACTTC,CASSEAWGQETQYF
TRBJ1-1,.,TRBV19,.,TGTGCCAGTAGTATTGGGTGGGCAGCGGCTTTCTTT,CASSIGWAAAFF
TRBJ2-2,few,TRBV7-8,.,TGTGCCAGCAGCTTAGCCTCCGGGACGCACACCGGGGAGCTGTTTTTT,CASSLASGTHTGELFF
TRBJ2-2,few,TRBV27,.,TGTGCCAGCACTTTCGTGAGGGGAGCCGGGGAGCTGTTTTTT,CASTFVRGAGELFF
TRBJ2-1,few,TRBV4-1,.,TGCGCCAGCAGCCAAAATCCGAAGGGGGGATTCTACAATGAGCAGTTCTTC,CASSQNPKGGFYNEQFF
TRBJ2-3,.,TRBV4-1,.,TGCGCCAGCAGCCCAGGGGGGCGGGACACAGATACGCCGTATTTT,CASSPGGRDTDTPYF